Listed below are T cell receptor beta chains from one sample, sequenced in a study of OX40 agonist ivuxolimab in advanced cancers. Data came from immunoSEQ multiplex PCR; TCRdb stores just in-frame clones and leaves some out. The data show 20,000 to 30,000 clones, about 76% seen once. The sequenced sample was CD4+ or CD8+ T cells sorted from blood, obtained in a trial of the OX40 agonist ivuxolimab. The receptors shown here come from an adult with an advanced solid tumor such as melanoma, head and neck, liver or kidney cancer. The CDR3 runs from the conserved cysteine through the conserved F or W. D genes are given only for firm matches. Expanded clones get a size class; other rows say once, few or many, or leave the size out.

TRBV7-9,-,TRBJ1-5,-,CASSPSNKGGGQPQHF,TGTGCCAGCAGCCCATCAAACAAGGGCGGCGGCCAGCCCCAGCATTTT
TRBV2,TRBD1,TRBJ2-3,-,CASPNPIGQGFPDTQYF,TGTGCCAGCCCCAACCCAATAGGACAGGGATTCCCAGATACGCAGTATTTT
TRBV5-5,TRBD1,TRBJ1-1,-,CASSSTGANTEAFF,TGTGCCAGCAGCTCGACAGGGGCGAACACTGAAGCTTTCTTT
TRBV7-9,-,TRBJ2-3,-,CASSPGRGAVDTQYF,TGTGCCAGCAGCCCCGGCCGGGGGGCCGTGGATACGCAGTATTTT
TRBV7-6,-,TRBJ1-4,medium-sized,CASSTRTASTNEKLFF,TGTGCCAGCAGCACACGGACAGCCTCAACTAATGAAAAACTGTTTTTT
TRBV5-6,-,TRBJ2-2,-,CASSLVDTTGELFF,TGTGCCAGCAGCTTGGTGGACACCACCGGGGAGCTGTTTTTT
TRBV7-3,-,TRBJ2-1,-,CASSLSGAADEQFF,TGTGCCAGCAGCTTAAGCGGGGCGGCGGATGAGCAGTTCTTC
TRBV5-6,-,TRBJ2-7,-,CASSLARWPEQYF,TGTGCCAGCAGCTTGGCCAGGTGGCCCGAGCAGTACTTC
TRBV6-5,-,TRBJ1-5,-,CASSRQPESNQPQHF,TGTGCCAGCAGCCGACAACCAGAAAGCAATCAGCCCCAGCATTTT
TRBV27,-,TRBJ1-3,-,CASSYRSGNTIYF,TGTGCCAGCAGTTACAGGTCTGGAAACACCATATATTTT
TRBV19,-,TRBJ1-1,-,CASSILGEDTEAFF,TGTGCCAGTAGTATTTTGGGGGAGGACACTGAAGCTTTCTTT
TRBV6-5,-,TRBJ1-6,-,CASRSMNSPLHF,TGTGCCAGCCGCTCCATGAATTCACCCCTCCACTTT
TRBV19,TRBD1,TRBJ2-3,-,CASMGTGWRTDTQYF,TGTGCCAGTATGGGGACAGGGTGGCGCACAGATACGCAGTATTTT
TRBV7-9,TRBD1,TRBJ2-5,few,CASSYRGRMGQETQYF,TGTGCCAGCAGCTACAGGGGCCGAATGGGACAAGAGACCCAGTACTTC
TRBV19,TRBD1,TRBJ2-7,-,CASSQVSTGEREQYF,TGTGCCAGTAGTCAGGTTTCAACAGGGGAGCGCGAGCAGTACTTC
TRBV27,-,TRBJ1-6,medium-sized,CASSLSAGAYSPLHF,TGTGCCAGCAGTTTAAGCGCAGGGGCCTATTCACCCCTCCACTTT
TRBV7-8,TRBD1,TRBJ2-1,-,CASSLEQGESFSGEQFF,TGTGCCAGCAGCTTAGAACAGGGGGAGTCATTTAGTGGTGAGCAGTTCTTC
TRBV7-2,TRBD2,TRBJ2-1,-,CASSNLTSGNEQFF,TGTGCCAGCAGCAACCTGACTAGCGGGAATGAGCAGTTCTTC
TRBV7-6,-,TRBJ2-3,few,CASSLWGQGLGDTQYF,TGTGCCAGCAGCTTATGGGGTCAGGGACTCGGAGATACGCAGTATTTT
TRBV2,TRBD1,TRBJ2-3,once,CASSGTGISTDTQYF,TGTGCCAGCAGTGGGACAGGGATTAGCACAGATACGCAGTATTTT
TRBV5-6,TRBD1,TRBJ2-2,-,CASSWGTGGNTGELFF,TGTGCCAGCAGCTGGGGGACAGGGGGAAACACCGGGGAGCTGTTTTTT
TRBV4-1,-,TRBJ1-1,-,CASSHAAENTEAFF,TGCGCCAGCAGCCACGCGGCGGAGAACACTGAAGCTTTCTTT
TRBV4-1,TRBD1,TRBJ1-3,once,CASSQGDSSGNTIYF,TGCGCCAGCAGCCAAGGGGACAGCTCTGGAAACACCATATATTTT
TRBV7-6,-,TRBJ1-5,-,CASSLGSWMGHRNQPQHF,TGTGCCAGCAGCTTAGGGTCTTGGATGGGGCACCGCAATCAGCCCCAGCATTTT
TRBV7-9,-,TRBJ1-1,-,CASSELGRASNTEAFF,TGTGCCAGCAGCGAGTTAGGGAGGGCGTCGAACACTGAAGCTTTCTTT
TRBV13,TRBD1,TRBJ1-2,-,CASSFNRGAYYTF,TGTGCCAGCAGCTTTAACAGGGGCGCTTACTACACCTTC
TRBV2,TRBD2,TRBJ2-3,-,CASQGLAGPDTQYF,TGTGCCTCTCAGGGACTAGCGGGGCCAGATACGCAGTATTTT
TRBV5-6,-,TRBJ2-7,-,CASSLGLYYEQYF,TGTGCCAGCAGCTTGGGACTGTACTACGAGCAGTACTTC
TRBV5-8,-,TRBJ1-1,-,CASSPGGDKAFF,TGTGCCAGCAGCCCCGGGGGGGACAAAGCTTTCTTT
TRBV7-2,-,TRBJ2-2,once,CASSERPSGGELFF,TGTGCCAGCAGCGAACGACCCTCCGGCGGGGAGCTGTTTTTT
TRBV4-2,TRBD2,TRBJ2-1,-,CASSPGLAGGNEQFF,TGTGCCAGCAGCCCTGGACTAGCGGGGGGCAATGAGCAGTTCTTC
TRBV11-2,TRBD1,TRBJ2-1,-,CASSLGQTPYNEQFF,TGTGCCAGCAGCTTGGGACAGACTCCCTACAATGAGCAGTTCTTC
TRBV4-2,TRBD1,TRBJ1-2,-,CASSQRTGEVHYGYTF,TGTGCCAGCAGCCAACGGACAGGGGAGGTGCACTATGGCTACACCTTC
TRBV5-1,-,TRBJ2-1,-,CASSPYFDEQFF,TGCGCCAGCAGCCCCTATTTCGATGAGCAGTTCTTC
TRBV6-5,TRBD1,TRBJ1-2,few,CASSDGQGRGYTF,TGTGCCAGCAGTGACGGACAGGGTAGGGGCTACACCTTC
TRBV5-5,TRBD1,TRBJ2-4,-,CASSPGQGLAKNIQYF,TGTGCCAGCAGCCCGGGACAGGGTCTAGCCAAAAACATTCAGTACTTC
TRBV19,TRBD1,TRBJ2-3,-,CASRATGTGTDTQYF,TGTGCCAGTAGGGCCACCGGGACAGGGACCGATACGCAGTATTTT
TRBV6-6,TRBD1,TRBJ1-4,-,CASSYGTGGPNEKLFF,TGTGCCAGCAGTTACGGGACAGGGGGCCCTAATGAAAAACTGTTTTTT
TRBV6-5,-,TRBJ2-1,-,CASSSSSFGEQFF,TGTGCCAGCAGTTCCTCGTCCTTTGGGGAGCAGTTCTTC
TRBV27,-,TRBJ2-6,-,CASSYSGANVLTF,TGTGCCAGCAGTTATTCTGGGGCCAACGTCCTGACTTTC
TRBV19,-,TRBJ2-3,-,CASTVGGPGSTDTQYF,TGTGCCAGTACTGTGGGGGGGCCTGGGAGCACAGATACGCAGTATTTT
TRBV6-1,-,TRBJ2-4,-,CATGGGIQIQYF,TGTGCCACAGGGGGAGGGATCCAGATTCAGTACTTC
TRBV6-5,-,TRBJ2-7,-,CASSWQGNNYEQYF,TGTGCCAGCAGTTGGCAGGGGAACAACTACGAGCAGTACTTC
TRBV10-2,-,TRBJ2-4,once,CASYLTGLAKNIQYF,TGCGCCAGCTATCTAACAGGGTTAGCCAAAAACATTCAGTACTTC
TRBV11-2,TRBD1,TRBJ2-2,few,CASSLTGGRAGELFF,TGTGCCAGCAGTCTCACAGGGGGTAGAGCCGGGGAGCTGTTTTTT
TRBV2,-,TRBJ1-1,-,CASSPQNRRMNTEAFF,TGTGCCAGCAGCCCCCAAAACCGGAGGATGAACACTGAAGCTTTCTTT
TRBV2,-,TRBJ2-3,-,CASSDSGNTQYF,TGTGCCAGCAGTGATTCCGGTAATACGCAGTATTTT
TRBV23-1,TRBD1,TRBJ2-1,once,CASSHPRGQAYNEQFF,TGCGCCAGCAGTCACCCGCGGGGACAGGCCTACAATGAGCAGTTCTTC
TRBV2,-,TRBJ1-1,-,CASSDFQTNTEAFF,TGTGCCAGCAGTGACTTCCAGACGAACACTGAAGCTTTCTTT